Listed here are 2 T cell receptor beta chains from one sample, sequenced in a study of T-cell reconstitution after alpha-beta-depleted transplantation in children. For TCRbeta, the library was prepared with unique molecular identifiers. MiXCR, run by TCRdb on the PCR reads, gives a single entry per CDR3 protein. The table has hundreds of thousands of distinct CDR3 sequences, roughly 13% seen once. Sequenced here: PBMCs, sampled before TCRalphabeta/CD19-depleted stem cell transplant. The receptors come from a girl aged 2-9 years with congenital amegakaryocytic thrombocytopenia, due to receive a stem cell transplant.

The sample holds many counts of this clonotype. The V gene is TRBV5-8, the J gene TRBJ2-7, with 8 bases that match TRBD1. The CDR3 spans 17 residues. Germline V CDR1 and CDR2: SGHTS, YDEGEE. V lost 0 bases to trimming and J lost 1 base; unmatched junction nucleotides: 9. CDR3 in amino acids: CASSLAIRGRESYEQYF. Written as DNA, the CDR3 is TGTGCCAGCAGCTTGGCAATCAGGGGGCGGGAATCCTACGAGCAGTACTTC.

In this sample, this clonotype turned up once. The J gene is TRBJ2-1, the V gene TRBV2; 8 bases are shared with TRBD2. This CDR3 contains 16 residues. The trim removed 5 bases at V and 4 bases at J, leaving 10 bases unmatched. The germline V gene has CDR1 SNHLY and CDR2 FYNNEI. The CDR3 DNA reads TGTGCCAGCAGTCCCGATAAGCGGGAGTCGTACAATGAGCAGTTCTTC. This translates into CASSPDKRESYNEQFF.